The clone carrying this TCR beta chain was detected many times. Amplified TCR beta CDR3 regions derived from RNA transcripts. Carried out on the TCR CDR3, a first-round RT-PCR used the HTBI primer set. TCRdb independently ran MiXCR on the multiplex PCR reads; one entry per CDR3 protein. Among about 360,000 distinct CDR3 sequences listed, less than 15% were seen once. The definition of stable Graves' hyperthyroidism was no ophthalmopathy progression within 18 months. Germline V gives CDR1 SGHTA, CDR2 FQGTGA. The CDR3 runs to 15 residues. Trimming removed 5 bases at V and 5 bases at J, with 15 bases between. This specimen comes from a study of T cells in Graves' hyperthyroidism and ophthalmopathy.

The specimen sequenced was blood. The V gene is TRBV7-3, the J gene TRBJ2-2; D is unresolved. This sequence was found in a woman aged 18-29 years with Graves' hyperthyroidism. CDR3: CASSRYSRMTGELFF. The CDR3 DNA reads TGTGCCAGCAGCCGATACTCCCGGATGACCGGGGAGCTGTTTTTT. Full variable domain (missing parts from reference TRBV7-3 and TRBJ2-2): GAGVSQTPSNKVTEKGKYVELRCDPISGHTALYWYRQSLGQGPEFLIYFQGTGAADDSGLPNDRFFAVRPEGSVSTLKIQRTERGDSAVYLCASSRYSRMTGELFFGEGSRLTVL.